This is a list of T cell receptor beta chains from one sample in a study of blood T cell repertoires in COVID-19. Measured with immunoSEQ multiplex PCR; TCRdb has only the in-frame clones, and not every one. The profile shows about 110,000 clones, roughly 71% of them singletons. Sequencing used peripheral blood. The receptors stem from a man older than 75 with acute or convalescent COVID-19. The CDR3 runs from the conserved cysteine through the conserved F or W. The order of the fields is V gene, clone size, D gene, J gene, CDR3 DNA, CDR3 protein. A D gene is named only where the DNA matches it firmly. The listing skips clone size in some rows; elsewhere it reads once, few, many or a size class.

TRBV5-6	.	TRBD1	TRBJ2-7	TGTGCCAGCAGCAAGACAGGGGTTACCCACTCCTACGAGCAGTACTTC	CASSKTGVTHSYEQYF
TRBV4-3	.	TRBD2	TRBJ2-3	TGCGCCAGCAGCCAGGCTAGCGGGAGTGATACGCAGTATTTT	CASSQASGSDTQYF
TRBV5-1	.	.	TRBJ2-7	TGCGCCAGCAGCTTGGGTAGCGGTACCTACGAGCAGTACTTC	CASSLGSGTYEQYF
TRBV7-9	.	TRBD2	TRBJ2-3	TGTGCCAGCAGCCCCCCTAGCGGGCCAAGCACAGATACGCAGTATTTT	CASSPPSGPSTDTQYF
TRBV12-3/TRBV12-4	.	.	TRBJ2-1	TGTGCCATCGGGTGGAGAGGCAATGAGCAGTTCTTC	CAIGWRGNEQFF
TRBV5-6	.	.	TRBJ2-5	TGTGCCAGCAGCGTATCTGGCGGCACCCAAGAGACCCAGTACTTC	CASSVSGGTQETQYF
TRBV4-3	.	.	TRBJ1-4	TGCGCCAGCAGCCAATTCAGGGTAGGAGAAAAACTGTTTTTT	CASSQFRVGEKLFF
TRBV23-1	few	.	TRBJ1-1	TGCGCCAGCAGTGCTCTCATCCAGGGATTGAAGTGGAACACTGAAGCTTTCTTT	CASSALIQGLKWNTEAFF
TRBV27	.	.	TRBJ2-7	TGTGCCAGCACCCCACAGGGGGGGGTTTACGAGCAGTACTTC	CASTPQGGVYEQYF
TRBV7-2	.	.	TRBJ2-1	TGTGCCAGCAGCCCCCAGGGGGAGCAGTTCTTC	CASSPQGEQFF
TRBV11-2	.	TRBD2	TRBJ2-2	TGTGCCAGCAGCCGGAGCGGGAGCCCCACCGGGGAGCTGTTTTTT	CASSRSGSPTGELFF
TRBV9	.	.	TRBJ2-5	TGTGCCAGCAGCTCTCCCGGTGAGACCCAGTACTTC	CASSSPGETQYF
TRBV7-2	.	TRBD1	TRBJ2-3	TGTGCCAGCAGCTTGAGGGGGCGCAACTCAGATACGCAGTATTTT	CASSLRGRNSDTQYF
TRBV29-1	.	TRBD1	TRBJ2-7	TGCAGCGTTCGCCGGACAGGGGTCGGCTACGAGCAGTACTTC	CSVRRTGVGYEQYF
TRBV7-2	.	TRBD2	TRBJ2-1	TGTGCCAGCAGTCGGACTAGCGGGAGTTTTCGCGAGCAGTTCTTC	CASSRTSGSFREQFF
TRBV18	few	TRBD2	TRBJ2-1	TGTGCCAGCTCACCCATAGCGGGAGGGGTTGACAATGAGCAGTTCTTC	CASSPIAGGVDNEQFF
TRBV28	.	.	TRBJ2-7	TGTGCCAGCAGTCCTCAGACAGTCAGATACGAGCAGTACTTC	CASSPQTVRYEQYF
TRBV27	.	.	TRBJ1-5	TGTGCCAGCAGTCTTAACAGGAATCAGCCCCAGCATTTT	CASSLNRNQPQHF
TRBV6-5	.	TRBD1	TRBJ1-5	TGTGCCAGCGGATCGGGACAGGGGGATAGTCAGCCCCAGCATTTT	CASGSGQGDSQPQHF
TRBV7-9	.	.	TRBJ1-1	TGTGCCAGCAGTGTCATGAACACTGAAGCTTTCTTT	CASSVMNTEAFF
TRBV2	.	.	TRBJ2-7	TGTGCCAGCAGCGCACAGGGTTACGAGCAGTACTTC	CASSAQGYEQYF
TRBV4-3	.	TRBD2	TRBJ2-7	TGCGCCAGCAGCCCATCCATAGCGGGAGGGCCCTACGAGCAGTACTTC	CASSPSIAGGPYEQYF
TRBV5-5	.	TRBD1	TRBJ1-1	TGTGCCAGCAGCTCAGGGACAGTCTGGAACACTGAAGCTTTCTTT	CASSSGTVWNTEAFF
TRBV29-1	.	.	TRBJ2-5	TGCAGCGTTCGGATCGGGCCGGACAATATAGAGACCCAGTACTTC	CSVRIGPDNIETQYF
TRBV5-6	.	.	TRBJ2-2	TGTGCCAGCAGCTTGTACAGAGAGGGCACCGGGGAGCTGTTTTTT	CASSLYREGTGELFF
TRBV28	.	TRBD1	TRBJ2-7	TGTGCCAGCAGTAACCCGGGGCGGACAGGTCAAGAGTACTTC	CASSNPGRTGQEYF
TRBV7-2	.	TRBD1	TRBJ1-5	TGTGCCAGCAGCTCTCGACAGGGTGGACAGCCCCAGCATTTT	CASSSRQGGQPQHF
TRBV9	few	TRBD2	TRBJ2-3	TGTGCCAGCAGCGTCGGACTAGCGAGCACAGATACGCAGTATTTT	CASSVGLASTDTQYF
TRBV10-3	.	TRBD1	TRBJ2-7	TGTGCCATCAGTCCCAGCAGGGGGTCGGGAGAGCAGTACTTC	CAISPSRGSGEQYF
TRBV5-4	.	.	TRBJ2-7	TGTGCCAGCAGCTTGGTAGGCAGTGGAGGTTACGAGCAGTACTTC	CASSLVGSGGYEQYF
TRBV9	.	TRBD1	TRBJ1-1	TGTGCCAGCAGCCTCAGACAGGGGGCTACTGAAGCTTTCTTT	CASSLRQGATEAFF
TRBV2	.	.	TRBJ1-2	TGTGCCAGCAGTGGCGGGGGGATCTATGGCTACACCTTC	CASSGGGIYGYTF
TRBV7-3	.	.	TRBJ2-3	TGTGCCAGCAGCTTACTAGCAGAGGGATCAGATACGCAGTATTTT	CASSLLAEGSDTQYF
TRBV28	.	TRBD2	TRBJ2-5	TGTGCCAGCAGTTTAGGGCGGGGGACTAGCGCCCCGGGGACCCAGTACTTC	CASSLGRGTSAPGTQYF
TRBV6-2/TRBV6-3	few	.	TRBJ1-5	TGTGCCAGCAGTAAGTATACAGCTCAGCCCCAGCATTTT	CASSKYTAQPQHF
TRBV27	.	.	TRBJ1-1	TGTGCCAGCAGCGCCTTCGCGGGCACGGGCACTGAAGCTTTCTTT	CASSAFAGTGTEAFF
TRBV19	.	.	TRBJ1-2	TGTGCCAGTAGTGACAGAAACTATGGCTACACCTTC	CASSDRNYGYTF
TRBV10-3	many	.	TRBJ2-7	TGTGCCATCAGTGAGTGGGCAGGGGTCCGGTACGAGCAGTACTTC	CAISEWAGVRYEQYF
TRBV7-2	.	TRBD1	TRBJ1-5	TGTGCCAGCTCGGCAGGGGGCAACAATCAGCCCCAGCATTTT	CASSAGGNNQPQHF
TRBV7-2	.	TRBD2	TRBJ2-3	TGTGCCAGCAGCCCCGGACCCGGGAGGCATAGCACAGATACGCAGTATTTT	CASSPGPGRHSTDTQYF
TRBV6-5	.	.	TRBJ1-1	TGTGCCAGCAGTTCCCCCTCCGGTCAAGCTTTCTTT	CASSSPSGQAFF
TRBV10-3	.	.	TRBJ2-7	TGTGCCATCGGTGGACTCCCGTACGAGCAGTACTTC	CAIGGLPYEQYF
TRBV5-1	.	TRBD2	TRBJ2-7	TGCGCCAGCAGCTTGGATGGGACTAGCGGGAGGACCTACGAGCAGTACTTC	CASSLDGTSGRTYEQYF
TRBV29-1	.	TRBD1	TRBJ2-3	TGCAGCGGGGACAGGGGGGGCACAGATACGCAGTATTTT	CSGDRGGTDTQYF
TRBV18	.	TRBD1	TRBJ2-5	TGTGCCAGCTCACTTGGACAGGAAGAGACCCAGTACTTC	CASSLGQEETQYF
TRBV28	.	TRBD1	TRBJ1-2	TGTGCCAGCAGTACCGGGACAGGGCAACTCTATGGCTACACCTTC	CASSTGTGQLYGYTF
TRBV7-8	.	.	TRBJ1-3	TGTGCCAGCAGCCCGACACCCCTCCCCGGATTTACTGGAAACACCATATATTTT	CASSPTPLPGFTGNTIYF
TRBV7-3	.	TRBD2	TRBJ2-2	TGTGCCAGCAGCCTCGGGAGGGCCCCGACCGGGGAGCTGTTTTTT	CASSLGRAPTGELFF
TRBV7-2	.	TRBD1	TRBJ1-2	TGTGCCAGCAGCCAAACAGGGGGCTATGGCTACACCTTC	CASSQTGGYGYTF
TRBV19	few	TRBD1	TRBJ2-7	TGTGCCACCCGGGACAGGGATAACGAGCAGTACTTC	CATRDRDNEQYF
TRBV28	.	TRBD2	TRBJ2-5	TGTGCCAGCAGTCCCCCGGGACTAGTGTCGGGGACCCAGTACTTC	CASSPPGLVSGTQYF
TRBV4-1	.	TRBD2	TRBJ2-5	TGCGCCAGCAGCCAGGCCCCGGGTCTAGCGGGAGGAGAGACCCAGTACTTC	CASSQAPGLAGGETQYF
TRBV2	.	.	TRBJ2-5	TGTGCCAGCAGTGAATGGAGTTCCCAAGAGACCCAGTACTTC	CASSEWSSQETQYF
TRBV18	.	.	TRBJ2-5	TGTGCCAGCTCACCGTGGGCGGGGGAGACCCAGTACTTC	CASSPWAGETQYF
TRBV27	.	TRBD1	TRBJ2-2	TGTGCCAGCAGTTGGACAGGATGGACCGGGGAGCTGTTTTTT	CASSWTGWTGELFF
TRBV7-3	.	.	TRBJ1-2	TGTGCCAGCAGCCCCGGCACGCGGATCTATGGCTACACCTTC	CASSPGTRIYGYTF